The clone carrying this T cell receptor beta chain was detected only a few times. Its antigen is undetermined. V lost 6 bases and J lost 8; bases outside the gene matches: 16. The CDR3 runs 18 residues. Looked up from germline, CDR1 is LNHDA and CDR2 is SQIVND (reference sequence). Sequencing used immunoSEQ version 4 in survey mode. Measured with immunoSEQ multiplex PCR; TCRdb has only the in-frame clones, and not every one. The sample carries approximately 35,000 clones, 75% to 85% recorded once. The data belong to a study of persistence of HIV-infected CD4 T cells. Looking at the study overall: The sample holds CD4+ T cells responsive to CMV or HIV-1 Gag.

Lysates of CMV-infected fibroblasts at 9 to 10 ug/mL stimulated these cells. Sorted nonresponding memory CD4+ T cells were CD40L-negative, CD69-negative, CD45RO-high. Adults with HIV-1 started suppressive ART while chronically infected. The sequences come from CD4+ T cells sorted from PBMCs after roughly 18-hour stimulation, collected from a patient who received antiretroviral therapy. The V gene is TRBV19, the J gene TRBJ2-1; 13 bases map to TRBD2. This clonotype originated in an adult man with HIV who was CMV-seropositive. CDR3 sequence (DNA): TGTGCCAGTAGGATGACTAGCGGGGGGCCTGTAGGAGGTCATGAGCAGTTCTTC. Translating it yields CASRMTSGGPVGGHEQFF.